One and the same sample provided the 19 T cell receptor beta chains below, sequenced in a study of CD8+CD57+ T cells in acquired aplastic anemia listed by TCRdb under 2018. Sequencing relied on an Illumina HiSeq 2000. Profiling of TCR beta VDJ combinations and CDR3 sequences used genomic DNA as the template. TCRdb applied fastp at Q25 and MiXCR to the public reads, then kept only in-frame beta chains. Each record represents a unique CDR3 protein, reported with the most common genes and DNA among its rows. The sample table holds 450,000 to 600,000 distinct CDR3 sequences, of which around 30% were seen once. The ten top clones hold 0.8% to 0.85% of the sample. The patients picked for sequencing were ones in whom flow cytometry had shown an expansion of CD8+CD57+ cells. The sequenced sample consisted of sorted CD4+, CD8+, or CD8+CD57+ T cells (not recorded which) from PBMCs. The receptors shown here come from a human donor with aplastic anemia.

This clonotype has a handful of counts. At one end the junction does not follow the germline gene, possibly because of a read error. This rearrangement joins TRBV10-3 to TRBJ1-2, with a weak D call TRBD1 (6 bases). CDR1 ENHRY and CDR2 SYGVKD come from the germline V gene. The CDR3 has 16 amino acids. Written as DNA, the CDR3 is TGTGCCAGCAGTGAAGATTTTGGGGGCAGAGACTATGGCTACACCTTC. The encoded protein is CASSEDFGGRDYGYTF.

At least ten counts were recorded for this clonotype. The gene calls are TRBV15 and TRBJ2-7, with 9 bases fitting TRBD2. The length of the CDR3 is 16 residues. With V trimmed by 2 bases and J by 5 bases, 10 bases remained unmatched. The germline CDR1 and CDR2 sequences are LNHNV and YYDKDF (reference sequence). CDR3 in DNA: TGTGCCACCAGCAGACCGTCGGCTAGCGGGATAGACGAGCAGTACTTC. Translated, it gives CATSRPSASGIDEQYF. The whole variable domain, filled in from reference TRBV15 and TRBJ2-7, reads DAMVIQNPRYQVTQFGKPVTLSCSQTLNHNVMYWYQQKSSQAPKLLFHYYDKDFNNEADTPDNFQSRRPNTSFCFLDIRSPGLGDTAMYLCATSRPSASGIDEQYFGPGTRLTVT.

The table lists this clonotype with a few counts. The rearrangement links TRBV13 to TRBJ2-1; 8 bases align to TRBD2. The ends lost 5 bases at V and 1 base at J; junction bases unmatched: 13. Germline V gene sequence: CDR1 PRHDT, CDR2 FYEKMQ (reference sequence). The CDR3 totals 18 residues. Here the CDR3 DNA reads TGTGCCAGCAGCGTAACAGCGGGAGAATCACCTTCCTACAATGAGCAGTTCTTC. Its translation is CASSVTAGESPSYNEQFF.

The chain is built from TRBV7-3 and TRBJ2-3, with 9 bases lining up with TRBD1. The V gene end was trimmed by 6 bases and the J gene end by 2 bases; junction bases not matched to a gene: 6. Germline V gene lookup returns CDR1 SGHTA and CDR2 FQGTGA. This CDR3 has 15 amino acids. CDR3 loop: CASRIQGAPTDTQYF. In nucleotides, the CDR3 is TGTGCCAGCAGGATACAGGGGGCACCCACAGATACGCAGTATTTT.

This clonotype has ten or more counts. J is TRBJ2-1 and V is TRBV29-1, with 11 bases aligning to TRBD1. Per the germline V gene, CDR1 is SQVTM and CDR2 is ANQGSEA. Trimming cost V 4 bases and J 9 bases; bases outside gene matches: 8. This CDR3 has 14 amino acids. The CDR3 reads CSVGTGGLSGEQFF. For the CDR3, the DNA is TGCAGCGTTGGGACAGGGGGCCTTAGTGGTGAGCAGTTCTTC.

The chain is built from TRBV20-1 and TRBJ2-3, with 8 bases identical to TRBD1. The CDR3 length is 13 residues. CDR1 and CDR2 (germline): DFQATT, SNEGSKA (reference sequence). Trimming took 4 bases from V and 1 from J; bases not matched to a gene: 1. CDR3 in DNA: TGCAGTGCTACGACAGGGGGCACAGATACGCAGTATTTT. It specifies CSATTGGTDTQYF.

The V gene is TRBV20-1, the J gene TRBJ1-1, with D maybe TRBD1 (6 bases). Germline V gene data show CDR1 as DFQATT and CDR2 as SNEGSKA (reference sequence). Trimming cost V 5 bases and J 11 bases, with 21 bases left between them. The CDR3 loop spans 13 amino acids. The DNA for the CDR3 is TGCAGTGCTGTGACAGGTTCAAGAGATTTTGCTTTCTTT. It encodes CSAVTGSRDFAFF.

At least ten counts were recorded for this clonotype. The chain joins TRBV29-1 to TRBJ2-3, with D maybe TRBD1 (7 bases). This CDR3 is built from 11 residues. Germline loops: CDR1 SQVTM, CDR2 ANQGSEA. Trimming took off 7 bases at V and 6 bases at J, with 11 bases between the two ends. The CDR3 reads CSGRGPDTQYF. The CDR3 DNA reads TGCAGCGGGAGGGGGCCGGATACGCAGTATTTT.

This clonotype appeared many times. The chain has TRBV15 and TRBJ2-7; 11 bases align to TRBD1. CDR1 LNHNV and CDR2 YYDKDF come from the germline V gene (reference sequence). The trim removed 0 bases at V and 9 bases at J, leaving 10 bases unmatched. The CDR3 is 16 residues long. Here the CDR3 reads CATSRDLPDRGPVQYF. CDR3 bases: TGTGCCACCAGCAGAGATCTGCCGGACAGGGGGCCGGTGCAGTACTTC.

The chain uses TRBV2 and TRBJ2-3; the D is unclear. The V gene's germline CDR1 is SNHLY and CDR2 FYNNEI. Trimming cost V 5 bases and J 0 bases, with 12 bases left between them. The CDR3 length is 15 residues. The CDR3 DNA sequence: TGTGCCAGCAGTCCCGAGGCGGCTAGCACAGATACGCAGTATTTT. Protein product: CASSPEAASTDTQYF. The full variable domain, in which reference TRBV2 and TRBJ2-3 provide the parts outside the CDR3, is EPEVTQTPSHQVTQMGQEVILRCVPISNHLYFYWYRQILGQKVEFLVSFYNNEISEKSEIFDDQFSVERPDGSNFTLKIRSTKLEDSAMYFCASSPEAASTDTQYFGPGTRLTVL.

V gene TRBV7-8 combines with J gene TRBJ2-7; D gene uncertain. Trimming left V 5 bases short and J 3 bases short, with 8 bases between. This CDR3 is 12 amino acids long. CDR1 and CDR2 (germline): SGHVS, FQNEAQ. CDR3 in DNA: TGTGCCAGCAGCAGAGACTGCTACGAGCAGTACTTC. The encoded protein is CASSRDCYEQYF.

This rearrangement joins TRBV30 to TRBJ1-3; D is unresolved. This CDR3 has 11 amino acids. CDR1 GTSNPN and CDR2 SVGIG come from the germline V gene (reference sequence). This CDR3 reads CSVEVGNTIYF. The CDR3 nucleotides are TGTAGTGTTGAGGTTGGAAACACCATATATTTT. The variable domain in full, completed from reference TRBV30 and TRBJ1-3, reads SQTIHQWPATLVQPVGSPLSLECTVEGTSNPNLYWYRQAAGRGLQLLFYSVGIGQISSEVPQNLSASRPQDRQFILSSKKLLLSDSGFYLCSVEVGNTIYFGEGSWLTVV.

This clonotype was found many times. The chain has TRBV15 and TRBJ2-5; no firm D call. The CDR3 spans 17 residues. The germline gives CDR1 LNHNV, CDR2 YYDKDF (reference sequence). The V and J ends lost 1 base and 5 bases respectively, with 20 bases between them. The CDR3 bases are TGTGCCACCAGCAGAGCCCCTGGCAGACTCCCTCCGGAGACCCAGTACTTC. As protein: CATSRAPGRLPPETQYF.

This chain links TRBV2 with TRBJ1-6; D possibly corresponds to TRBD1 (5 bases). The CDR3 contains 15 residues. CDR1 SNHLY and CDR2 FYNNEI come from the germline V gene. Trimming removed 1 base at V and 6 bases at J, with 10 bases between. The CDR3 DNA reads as TGTGCCAGCAGTGAAGGGTCGGGGACTAATTCACCCCTCCACTTT. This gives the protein CASSEGSGTNSPLHF.

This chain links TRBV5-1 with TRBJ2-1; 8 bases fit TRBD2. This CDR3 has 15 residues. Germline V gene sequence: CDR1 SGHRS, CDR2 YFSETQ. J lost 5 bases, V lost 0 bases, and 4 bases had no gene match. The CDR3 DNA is TGCGCCAGCAGCTTGGGTAGCGGGATTAACAATGAGCAGTTCTTC. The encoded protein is CASSLGSGINNEQFF.

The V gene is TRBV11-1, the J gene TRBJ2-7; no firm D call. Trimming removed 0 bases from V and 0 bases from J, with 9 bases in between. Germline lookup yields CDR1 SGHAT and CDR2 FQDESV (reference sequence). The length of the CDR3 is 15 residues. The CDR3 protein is CASSLAPLSSYEQYF. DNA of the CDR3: TGTGCCAGCAGCTTAGCTCCCCTGAGCTCCTACGAGCAGTACTTC.

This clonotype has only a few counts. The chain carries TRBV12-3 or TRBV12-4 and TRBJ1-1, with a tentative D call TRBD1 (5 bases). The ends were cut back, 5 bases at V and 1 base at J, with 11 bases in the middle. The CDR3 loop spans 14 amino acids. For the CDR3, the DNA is TGTGCCAGCAGTGGTAATCAGGGGAACACTGAAGCTTTCTTT. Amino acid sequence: CASSGNQGNTEAFF.

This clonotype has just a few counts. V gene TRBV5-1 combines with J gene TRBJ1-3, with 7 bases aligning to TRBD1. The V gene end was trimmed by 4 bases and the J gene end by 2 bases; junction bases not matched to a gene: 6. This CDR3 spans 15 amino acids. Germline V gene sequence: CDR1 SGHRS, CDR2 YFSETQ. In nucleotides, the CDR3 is TGCGCCAGCAGCGCCGCTGGGACAGCTGGAAACACCATATATTTT. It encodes CASSAAGTAGNTIYF.

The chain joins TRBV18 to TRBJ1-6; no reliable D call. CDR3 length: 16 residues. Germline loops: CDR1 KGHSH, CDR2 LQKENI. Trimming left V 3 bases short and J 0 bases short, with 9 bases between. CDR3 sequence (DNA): TGTGCCAGCTCACCGCTGGGGAGCTCCTATAATTCACCCCTCCACTTT. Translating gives CASSPLGSSYNSPLHF.